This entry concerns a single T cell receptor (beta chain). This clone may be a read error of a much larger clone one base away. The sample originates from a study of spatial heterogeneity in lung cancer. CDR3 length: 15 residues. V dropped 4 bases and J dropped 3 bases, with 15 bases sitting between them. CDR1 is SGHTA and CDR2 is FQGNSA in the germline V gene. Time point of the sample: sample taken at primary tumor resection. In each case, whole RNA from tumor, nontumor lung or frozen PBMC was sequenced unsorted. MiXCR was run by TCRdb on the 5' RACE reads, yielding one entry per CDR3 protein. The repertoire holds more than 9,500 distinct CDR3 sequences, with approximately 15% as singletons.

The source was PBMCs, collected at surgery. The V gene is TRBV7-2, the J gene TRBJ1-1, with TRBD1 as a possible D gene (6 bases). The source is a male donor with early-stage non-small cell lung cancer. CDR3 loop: CASSYSRGADTEAFF. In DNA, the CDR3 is TGTGCCAGCAGCTATTCACGGGGGGCGGACACTGAAGCTTTCTTT.